Listed below are T cell receptor beta chains from one sample, sequenced in a study of shared clonotypes between healthy human individuals. The table came from immunoSEQ multiplex PCR; TCRdb's copy has only in-frame clones and leaves some out. This table holds 1,400,000 or so clones, 98% found once. The sequencing sample was made of naive CD4+ T cells sorted from blood. The origin of the receptors is a man aged 25-40 years in good health. Both conserved end residues are part of each CDR3. A D gene is named only where the DNA matches it firmly. Only some rows state a clone size, as once, few, many or a class for expanded clones.

TRBJ2-5 TRBV7-8 NA NA TGTGCCAACAGCCGGCCGATGGAGACCCAGTACTTC CANSRPMETQYF
TRBJ2-3 TRBV6-1 NA TRBD1 TGTGCCAGCATAAGACCGGGACAGGGAACAGATACGCAGTATTTT CASIRPGQGTDTQYF
TRBJ2-2 TRBV28 NA TRBD2 TGTGCCAGCAGTTTGGTTAGCGGGAGGGCACCCGGGGAGCTGTTTTTT CASSLVSGRAPGELFF
TRBJ1-3 TRBV7-2 NA TRBD1 TGTGCCAGCAGCCCTGACAGGGCCAGCTCTGGAAACACCATATATTTT CASSPDRASSGNTIYF
TRBJ2-2 TRBV5-4 NA NA TGTGCCAGCAGCTTTGGCGCGGGACCCATGAACACCGGGGAGCTGTTTTTT CASSFGAGPMNTGELFF
TRBJ2-7 TRBV5-6 NA NA TGTGCCAGCAGCTTGGCCGGAAGGATCCACGAGCAGTACTTC CASSLAGRIHEQYF
TRBJ2-5 TRBV5-3 NA NA TGTGCCAGAAGACCCAAGCATCGAGAGACCCAGTACTTC CARRPKHRETQYF
TRBJ2-2 TRBV6-4 NA TRBD1 TGTGCCAGCAGGCGACAGGGGGGTACCGGGGAGCTGTTTTTT CASRRQGGTGELFF
TRBJ1-5 TRBV28 NA NA TGTGCCAGCAGTTGGAGTAGCCGCAATCAGCCCCAGCATTTT CASSWSSRNQPQHF
TRBJ2-2 TRBV18 NA NA TGTGCCAGCTCACCACTACGATGGGAGCTGTTTTTT CASSPLRWELFF
TRBJ1-1 TRBV11-3 NA NA TGTGCCAGCAGCTTAGACGGAACGAACACTGAAGCTTTCTTT CASSLDGTNTEAFF
TRBJ2-6 TRBV5-1 NA TRBD1 TGCGCCAGCAGCTTGATGGGACAGGCTGGGGCCAACGTCCTGACTTTC CASSLMGQAGANVLTF
TRBJ1-2 TRBV2 NA NA TGTGCCAGCAGCCTTTATGGAGTCCGTGAGGGCGGCTACACCTTC CASSLYGVREGGYTF
TRBJ1-5 TRBV28 NA NA TGTGCCAGCAGTTCCGGGACCTATAGCAATCAGCCCCAGCATTTT CASSSGTYSNQPQHF
TRBJ2-1 TRBV5-1 once NA TGCGCCAGCAGCTTGGTATTGTCATCTACCTACAATGAGCAGTTCTTC CASSLVLSSTYNEQFF
TRBJ2-2 TRBV30 NA NA TGTGCCTGGAGTCCTCGGGGGAGTAGGAACGGGGAGCTGTTTTTT CAWSPRGSRNGELFF
TRBJ2-3 TRBV5-4 NA NA TGTGCCAGCAGCGGGGGGACTGCGCGTGGTAGCAGCTACACAGATACGCAGTATTTT CASSGGTARGSSYTDTQYF
TRBJ2-7 TRBV7-9 NA NA TGTGCCAGCAGTCCGGGAGAGTACACCTACGAGCAGTACTTC CASSPGEYTYEQYF
TRBJ1-1 TRBV5-1 NA NA TGCGCCAGCAGCTTGGGCGGGATAGGGTATAACACTGAAGCTTTCTTT CASSLGGIGYNTEAFF
TRBJ2-3 TRBV11-2 NA NA TGTGCCAGCAGCCGAGTCACAGATACGCAGTATTTT CASSRVTDTQYF
TRBJ2-1 TRBV4-2 NA TRBD2 TGTGCCAGCAGCCAAGTAGTAGGTCCTGGACTAGCGGACAATGAGCAGTTCTTC CASSQVVGPGLADNEQFF
TRBJ2-7 TRBV7-2 NA NA TGTGCCAGCAGCACCCGACGGAGCATCTCCTACGAGCAGTACTTC CASSTRRSISYEQYF
TRBJ1-4 TRBV28 NA NA TGTGCCAGCAGTTTGACAGATCGTGAAAAACTGTTTTTT CASSLTDREKLFF
TRBJ1-1 TRBV29-1 once NA TGCAGCGTTGGGGCCATGTTATCTCACACTGAAGCTTTCTTT CSVGAMLSHTEAFF
TRBJ1-4 TRBV6-5 NA TRBD1 TGTGCCAGCAGTTCCTATATTGGGACAGGAAATGAAAAACTGTTTTTT CASSSYIGTGNEKLFF
TRBJ2-5 TRBV21-1 NA NA TGTGCCAGCAGCAAATATGGGCAGGGAGGAGAGACCCAGTACTTC CASSKYGQGGETQYF
TRBJ1-3 TRBV9 NA NA TGTGCCAGCAGCGTAGATGGGACACCTGGAAACACCATATATTTT CASSVDGTPGNTIYF
TRBJ2-7 TRBV5-1 NA NA TGCGCCAGCAGCTTGATGCCAGGACGCGAGTACGAGCAGTACTTC CASSLMPGREYEQYF
TRBJ2-5 TRBV6-1 NA NA TGTGCCAGCATGGGACACGGACAAGAGACCCAGTACTTC CASMGHGQETQYF
TRBJ2-7 TRBV19 NA TRBD1 TGTGCCAGTAGTATAGAAGGACCAGGGGGCACCTACGAGCAGTACTTC CASSIEGPGGTYEQYF
TRBJ1-2 TRBV28 NA TRBD1 TGTGCCAGCAGGCCGGGACAGGGGGCGCAGGTCCCCATCGGCTACACCTTC CASRPGQGAQVPIGYTF
TRBJ2-7 TRBV5-4 NA NA TGTGCCAGCAGCGGGCAGGGGAGGTCCTACGAGCAGTACTTC CASSGQGRSYEQYF
TRBJ2-1 TRBV30 NA NA TGTGCCTGGAGTGTTCGGGGAGGCAATGAGCAGTTCTTC CAWSVRGGNEQFF
TRBJ1-5 TRBV14 NA NA TGTGCCAGCAGCCTTACAGGGTCCGGGAAGCCCCAGCATTTT CASSLTGSGKPQHF
TRBJ2-7 TRBV5-1 NA TRBD1 TGCGCCAGCAGCTTGACAGGGGCATACGAGCAGTACTTC CASSLTGAYEQYF
TRBJ2-2 TRBV2 NA TRBD1 TGTGCCAGCAGTAAACCGGACAGGGGAAACACCGGGGAGCTGTTTTTT CASSKPDRGNTGELFF
TRBJ1-3 TRBV5-4 NA NA TGTGCCAGCAGCGGGAGTGGTCCTGGAAACACCATATATTTT CASSGSGPGNTIYF
TRBJ2-3 TRBV10-1 NA TRBD2 TGCGCCAGCAGTAAAGGACTAGGGGGCACAGATACGCAGTATTTT CASSKGLGGTDTQYF